The clone carrying this TCR beta chain was seen a few times. Its target is unknown. This sample is part of a study of blood T cells in healthy people across ages. A second 7 to 11 cycle PCR used barcoded and J-beta primers. TCRdb re-analysed the 5' RACE reads in MiXCR, keeping a single row per CDR3 protein. This table holds about 1 million distinct CDR3 sequences, under 30% found once. It was ten milliliters of peripheral blood that were drawn from each donor. Points from the study as a whole: Age showed a roughly linear inverse relationship with TCR beta diversity per million T cells.

Germline V CDR1 and CDR2: MDHEN, SYDVKM. V dropped 10 bases and J dropped 5 bases, with 20 bases sitting between them. CDR3 length: 14 residues. The same sample was also used in a study of T cells of mothers and their children.

This sequence joins TRBV28 and TRBJ2-5; either TRBD1 or TRBD2 may fit D (5 bases each). This sequence was found in a girl aged 2 to 9 in good health. The sequencing input was blood. This chain's CDR3 is CATSRPGRRETQYF. The DNA for the CDR3 is TGTGCCACCTCTCGGCCGGGACGGAGGGAGACCCAGTACTTC. The entire variable domain, with the rest obtained from reference TRBV28 and TRBJ2-5, is as follows: DVKVTQSSRYLVKRTGEKVFLECVQDMDHENMFWYRQDPGLGLRLIYFSYDVKMKEKGDIPEGYSVSREKKERFSLILESASTNQTSMYLCATSRPGRRETQYFGPGTRLLVL.